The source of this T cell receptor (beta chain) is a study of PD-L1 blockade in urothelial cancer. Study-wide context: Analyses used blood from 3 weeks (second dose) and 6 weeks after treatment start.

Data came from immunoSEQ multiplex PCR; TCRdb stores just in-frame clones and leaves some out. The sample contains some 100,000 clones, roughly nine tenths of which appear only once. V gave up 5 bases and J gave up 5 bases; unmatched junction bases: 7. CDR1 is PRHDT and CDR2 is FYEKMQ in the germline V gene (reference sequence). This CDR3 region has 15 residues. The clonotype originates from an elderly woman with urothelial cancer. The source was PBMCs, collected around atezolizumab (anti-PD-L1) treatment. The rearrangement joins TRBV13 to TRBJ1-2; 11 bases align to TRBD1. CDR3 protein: CASSPSGTGGYGYTF. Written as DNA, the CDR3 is TGTGCCAGCAGCCCCTCCGGGACAGGGGGGTATGGCTACACCTTC.